This T cell receptor (beta chain) originates from a study of blood T cell repertoires in COVID-19. The CDR3 has 13 residues. Trimming at V came to 3 bases and at J to 5 bases, leaving 4 bases not matched to a gene. The germline V gene has CDR1 SGHRS and CDR2 YFSETQ. Only in-frame clones appear in the TCRdb table, and some are missing; sequencing was by immunoSEQ multiplex PCR. This table has 150,000 to 200,000 clones, under 85% appearing once. Material: peripheral blood. This clonotype was sampled from a man aged 60-69 years with active or convalescent COVID-19. The rearrangement joins TRBV5-1 to TRBJ2-5, with TRBD1 matching 7 bases. The CDR3 nucleotides are TGCGCCAGCAGCTGGGACAGAGCCGAGACCCAGTACTTC. Its translation is CASSWDRAETQYF. The full variable domain, in which reference TRBV5-1 and TRBJ2-5 provide the parts outside the CDR3, is KAGVTQTPRYLIKTRGQQVTLSCSPISGHRSVSWYQQTPGQGLQFLFEYFSETQRNKGNFPGRFSGRQFSNSRSEMNVSTLELGDSALYLCASSWDRAETQYFGPGTRLLVL.